This T cell receptor (beta chain) was found in a study of blood T cell repertoires in COVID-19. Looking at the study overall: PBMCs, B-cell-depleted T cells, or T cells provided the cDNA or gDNA that made up the material.

V lost 5 bases to trimming and J lost 6 bases; unmatched junction nucleotides: 7. The CDR3 loop spans 15 amino acids. Germline V gene lookup returns CDR1 MNHEY and CDR2 SMNVEV (reference sequence). In the source study's methods: Cell counts per sample came from amplifying reference gene primers. Data came from immunoSEQ multiplex PCR; TCRdb stores just in-frame clones and leaves some out. Clone size and the V and J calls come from that table; the DNA yielded D and trimming. The data hold fewer than 35,000 clones, with 88% observed a single time. This TCR was sampled from a woman aged 45-65 years with active COVID-19. Source material: peripheral blood. The V and J genes are TRBV27 and TRBJ1-1, with 12 nucleotides matching TRBD1. This chain's CDR3 is CASSPGTGGRAEAFF. CDR3 DNA sequence: TGTGCCAGCAGTCCCGGGACAGGGGGCAGGGCTGAAGCTTTCTTT.